This T cell receptor beta chain was identified during a study of T cell responses to AZD1222 COVID-19 vaccine. Study background: Both about-4-week and about-12-week second-dose recipients were combined.

V lost 8 bases and J 4 bases, leaving 10 bases between the germline ends. This CDR3 spans 12 amino acids. Germline V gives CDR1 SGHRS, CDR2 YFSETQ. Assay used: immunoSEQ multiplex PCR; TCRdb lists only in-frame clones, some missing. This sample has approximately 100,000 clones, with roughly 92% found just once. The clonotype comes from an adult in good health. The chain joins TRBV5-1 to TRBJ2-1; D is ambiguous. The sample here was peripheral blood, taken on day 0 of AZD1222 vaccination. Here the CDR3 reads CARVKRYNEQFF. The CDR3 region has the DNA TGCGCCAGGGTTAAGAGGTACAATGAGCAGTTCTTC.